This entry concerns a single T cell receptor beta chain. This receptor's antigen is unknown. Compared with germline, one end of the junction differs, possibly owing to a read error. The library was obtained by the immunoSEQ multiplex PCR assay. Following the manufacturer's protocol, the hsTCRB Kit was used to amplify rearranged TCR beta chain sequences. An Illumina MiSeq was used to sequence the TCRB libraries. In the source study's methods: The proprietary platform of the kit vendor was used for demultiplexing, trimming and gene mapping. TCRdb took this table from immuneACCESS and kept in-frame rearrangements with V and J called. Such tables lack part of the clones; where checked against another copy, unresolved V genes explain under half of the gap, and the rest is unexplained. For V, J and clone size, that table is used; D and trimming come from the DNA. The table for this sample lists 35,000 or so clones; 80% of them were counted only once. Of the sample, less than 15% is held by the ten largest clones.

Via the germline V gene, CDR1 is MNHNS and CDR2 SASEGT. The CDR3 measures 13 amino acids from cysteine to phenylalanine. CDR3 DNA only is kept here, 39 bases in frame from base 1. This specimen belongs to a study of a mutant IDH1 vaccine in newly diagnosed glioma (dated by TCRdb to the early 2020s). The study in broad terms: Eight vaccinations were administered to patients in weeks 1, 3, 5, 7, 11, 15, 19 and 23, corresponding to visits V03 through V10. Vaccination was initiated 4-6 weeks after radiotherapy alone, or concurrently with temozolomide cycles in the chemotherapy-containing groups. Of the roughly 33 treated patients, around 62% were male and around 40% were female, and a mean age of 40.4 years was recorded. Before enrollment, patients had received standard therapy of radiotherapy alone, temozolomide alone, or radiochemotherapy with temozolomide; most received the combination. Peripheral blood was drawn at six visits: V03 (baseline), V05, V07, V10, V12 and V13. For exploratory analyses, longitudinal TCRB deep sequencing was carried out in 25 treated patients wherever samples were available.

General findings and caveats noted by the study authors: Changes in the top peripheral T cell clonotypes picked up by TCRB sequencing did not appear to be linked to pseudoprogression. According to the authors, sample limitations meant that analyses of patient blood samples could not be reproduced. Availability determined which PBMC samples were chosen for TCRB deep sequencing. Across multiple MHC alleles, vaccine-induced immune responses were seen in 90% to 95% of patients.

Interpreted using the paper, the time point label stands for: week 11, during vaccination. Each vaccine dose was 300 ug of a 20-mer mutant IDH1 peptide in Montanide, given subcutaneously with topical imiquimod. Newly diagnosed WHO grade 3 or 4 IDH1-mutant astrocytomas showing loss of nuclear ATRX were present in the donors. The samples were drawn from NOA16, a multicentre, single-arm, open-label phase I trial in Germany that tested a mutant IDH1 peptide vaccine in humans for the first time. The DNeasy Blood and Tissue Kit was used to extract genomic DNA from EDTA blood for TCRB sequencing. This clonotype was obtained from a woman aged 25 to 39 with glioma. Some clones in this sample may be carry-over from other donors' samples. Sequenced here: peripheral blood mononuclear cells (PBMCs), sampled from a glioma patient whose treatment included an IDH1 peptide vaccine. The V and J genes are TRBV6-1 and TRBJ2-7; TRBD1 is a possible D gene, resting on 6 matching bases. The nucleotide sequence reads as follows: TGTGCCAGCAGCGAAGTGGGGGCGGACGAGCAGTACTTC. Its protein is CASSEVGADEQYF.